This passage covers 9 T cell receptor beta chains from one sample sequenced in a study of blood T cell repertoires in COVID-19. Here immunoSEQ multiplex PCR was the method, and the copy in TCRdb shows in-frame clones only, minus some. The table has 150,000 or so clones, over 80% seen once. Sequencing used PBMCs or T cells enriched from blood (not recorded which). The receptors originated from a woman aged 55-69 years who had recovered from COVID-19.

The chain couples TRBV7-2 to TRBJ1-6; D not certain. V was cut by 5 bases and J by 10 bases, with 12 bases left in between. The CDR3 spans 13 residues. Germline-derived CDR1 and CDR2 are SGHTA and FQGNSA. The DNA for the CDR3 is TGTGCCAGCAGCCAACTTATAAACTCACCCCTCCACTTT. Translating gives CASSQLINSPLHF.

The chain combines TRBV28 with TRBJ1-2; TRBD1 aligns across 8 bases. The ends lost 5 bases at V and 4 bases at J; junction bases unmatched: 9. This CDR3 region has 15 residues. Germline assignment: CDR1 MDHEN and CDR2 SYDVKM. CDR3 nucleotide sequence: TGTGCCAGCAGTGCCCCCCAGGGGGCGGGCTATGGCTACACCTTC. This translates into CASSAPQGAGYGYTF.

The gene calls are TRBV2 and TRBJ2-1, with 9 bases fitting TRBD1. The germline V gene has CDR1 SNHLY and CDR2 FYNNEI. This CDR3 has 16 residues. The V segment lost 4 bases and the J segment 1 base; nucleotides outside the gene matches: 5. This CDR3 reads CASSASGQGSYNEQFF. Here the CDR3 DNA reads TGTGCCAGCAGTGCTTCGGGACAGGGTTCCTACAATGAGCAGTTCTTC.

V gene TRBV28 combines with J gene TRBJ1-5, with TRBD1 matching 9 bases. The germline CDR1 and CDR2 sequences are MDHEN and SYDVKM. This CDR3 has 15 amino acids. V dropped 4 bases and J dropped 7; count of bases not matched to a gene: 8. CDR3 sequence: CASSSRQGGRQPQHF. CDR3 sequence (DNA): TGTGCCAGCAGTTCCCGACAGGGGGGGAGGCAGCCCCAGCATTTT. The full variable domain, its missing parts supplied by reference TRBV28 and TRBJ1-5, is DVKVTQSSRYLVKRTGEKVFLECVQDMDHENMFWYRQDPGLGLRLIYFSYDVKMKEKGDIPEGYSVSREKKERFSLILESASTNQTSMYLCASSSRQGGRQPQHFGDGTRLSIL.

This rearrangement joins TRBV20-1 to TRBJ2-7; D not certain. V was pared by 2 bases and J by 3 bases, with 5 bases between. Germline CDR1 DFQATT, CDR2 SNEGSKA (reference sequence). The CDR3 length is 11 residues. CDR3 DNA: TGCAGTGCTAGAAACAGCTACGAGCAGTACTTC. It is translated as CSARNSYEQYF.

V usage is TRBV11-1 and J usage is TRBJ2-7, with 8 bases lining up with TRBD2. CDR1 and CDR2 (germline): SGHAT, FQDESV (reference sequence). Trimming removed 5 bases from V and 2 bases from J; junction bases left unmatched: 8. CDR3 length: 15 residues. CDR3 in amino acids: CASSLGSGGPYEQYF. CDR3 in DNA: TGTGCCAGCAGCCTTGGGAGCGGGGGACCCTACGAGCAGTACTTC.

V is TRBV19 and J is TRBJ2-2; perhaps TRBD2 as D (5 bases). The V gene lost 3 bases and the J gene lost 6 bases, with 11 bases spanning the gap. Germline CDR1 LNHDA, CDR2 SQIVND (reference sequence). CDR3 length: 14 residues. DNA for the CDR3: TGTGCCAGTAGTATTGCTAGCTTTGCCGGGGAGCTGTTTTTT. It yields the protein CASSIASFAGELFF.

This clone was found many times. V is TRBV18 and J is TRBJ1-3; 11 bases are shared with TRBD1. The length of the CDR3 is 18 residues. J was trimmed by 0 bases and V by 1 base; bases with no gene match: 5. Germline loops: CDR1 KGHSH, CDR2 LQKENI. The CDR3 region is CASSPLGQGGYSGNTIYF. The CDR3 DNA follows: TGTGCCAGCTCACCACTGGGACAGGGGGGCTACTCTGGAAACACCATATATTTT.

Written as DNA, the CDR3 is TGTGCCAGCAGTGACTCGAGACAGGGGCACTATGGCTACACCTTC. Amino acid sequence: CASSDSRQGHYGYTF. V usage is TRBV6-4 and J usage is TRBJ1-2; 8 bases agree with TRBD1. CDR1 and CDR2 from the germline V gene are MRHNA and SNTAGT. Trimming took 0 bases from V and 3 from J; bases not matched to a gene: 3. This CDR3 is built from 15 residues.